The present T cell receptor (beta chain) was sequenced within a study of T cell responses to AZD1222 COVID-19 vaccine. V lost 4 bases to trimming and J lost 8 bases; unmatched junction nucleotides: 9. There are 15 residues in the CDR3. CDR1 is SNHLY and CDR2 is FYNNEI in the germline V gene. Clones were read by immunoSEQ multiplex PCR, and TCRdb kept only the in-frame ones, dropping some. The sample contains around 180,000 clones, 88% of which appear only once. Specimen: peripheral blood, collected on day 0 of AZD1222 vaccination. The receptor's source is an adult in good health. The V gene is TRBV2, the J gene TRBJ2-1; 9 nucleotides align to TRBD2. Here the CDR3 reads CASSGEAGGRDEQFF. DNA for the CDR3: TGTGCCAGCAGTGGTGAAGCGGGGGGCAGGGATGAGCAGTTCTTC.